This T cell receptor beta chain was sequenced for a study of T cells in Graves' hyperthyroidism and ophthalmopathy. Unmatched junction bases numbered 10, after V lost 0 bases and J lost 5 bases. Germline V gives CDR1 MGHRA, CDR2 YSYEKL. This CDR3 spans 16 amino acids. Overall study findings and caveats: Ophthalmopathy was separated from stable hyperthyroidism by a 13 V-J model.

There were TCR beta CDR3 regions amplified from RNA transcripts. HTBI primers were employed in a first-round RT-PCR of the TCR CDR3. Each CDR3 protein gets one entry after TCRdb re-called the multiplex PCR reads with MiXCR. The data show 300,000 to 500,000 distinct CDR3 sequences, with 15% seen just once and 30% to 35% held by the top ten. As for this clonotype: Its antigen is as yet unknown.

Stable hyperthyroidism: no ophthalmopathy progression over 18 months of follow-up. The specimen was blood. The chain employs TRBV4-1 and TRBJ2-7; 7 nucleotides agree with TRBD2. This TCR was recovered from a woman aged 25 to 39 with Graves' hyperthyroidism. The CDR3 is CASSQDWGRGVDEQYF. DNA for the CDR3: TGCGCCAGCAGCCAAGATTGGGGACGGGGGGTGGACGAGCAGTACTTC.